Given below is one TCR beta chain in context. Antigen specificity is unknown. The germline gene is not matched at one end of the junction; a read error may be the cause. Unique-molecular-identifier-tagged TCR beta cDNA libraries were used. Some 500,000 cDNA molecules were obtained per 1 to 10 million input T cells. TCRdb re-derived calls from the PCR reads in MiXCR, one entry per CDR3 protein. The data contain about 400,000 distinct CDR3 sequences, around 33% of them singletons. The data are from a study of post-analysis software for immune sequencing data. The CDR3 runs to 13 residues. The study, taken as a whole, reports: TRBV5-6, TRBV5-1 and TRBV20-1 belonged to a set of a few TRBV segments that were more frequent in patients than controls. Versus controls, multiple sclerosis patients showed significantly lower diversity (normalized Chao1).

The genes are TRBV12-3 or TRBV12-4 and TRBJ2-3; D not resolved. The specimen was blood. This clonotype was sampled from a girl between 10 and 17 years old with multiple sclerosis. The CDR3 sequence is CASSLGGTDAQYF. CDR3 DNA: TGTGCCAGCAGTTTAGGCGGCACAGATGCGCAGTATTTT.